Listed below are T cell receptor beta chains from one sample, sequenced in a study of technical replicates of blood from several donors. The assay was immunoSEQ multiplex PCR, and TCRdb's table has in-frame clones only and misses some. The sample lists approximately 81,000 clones, roughly 96% seen once, with around 0.2% in the top ten. Sequences were obtained from T cells isolated from PBMCs. These receptors originate from a human donor in good health. The CDR3 runs from the conserved cysteine through the conserved F or W. A D gene is named only where the DNA matches it firmly. Clone size is not always given. Where it is, it says once, few, many or a class for expanded clones.

D: TRBD2; J: TRBJ2-2; size: few; V: TRBV29-1; CDR3: CSAGTSVITGELFF; DNA: TGCAGCGCCGGGACTAGCGTAATCACCGGGGAGCTGTTTTTT
D: NA; J: TRBJ2-7; size: NA; V: TRBV6-4; CDR3: CASSDGGWTSPYEQYF; DNA: TGTGCCAGCAGTGACGGGGGCTGGACTAGTCCCTACGAGCAGTACTTC
D: NA; J: TRBJ2-1; size: NA; V: TRBV30; CDR3: CAWSGDGSSYNEQFF; DNA: TGTGCCTGGAGTGGCGACGGGAGCTCCTACAATGAGCAGTTCTTC
D: TRBD2; J: TRBJ2-7; size: NA; V: TRBV5-5; CDR3: CASSTTTSSEQYF; DNA: TGTGCCAGCAGCACTACGACTAGCTCCGAGCAGTACTTC
D: NA; J: TRBJ2-7; size: NA; V: TRBV6-6; CDR3: CASNRAGETEQYF; DNA: TGTGCCAGCAATCGAGCAGGGGAAACCGAGCAGTACTTC
D: TRBD2; J: TRBJ2-1; size: NA; V: TRBV5-1; CDR3: CASSLAGGDYNEQFF; DNA: TGCGCCAGCAGCTTAGCGGGGGGCGATTACAATGAGCAGTTCTTC
D: NA; J: TRBJ1-1; size: NA; V: TRBV29-1; CDR3: CTVGGNTEAFF; DNA: TGCACCGTAGGAGGAAACACTGAAGCTTTCTTT
D: NA; J: TRBJ2-7; size: NA; V: TRBV9; CDR3: CASSVEGGGYEQYF; DNA: TGTGCCAGCAGCGTAGAGGGGGGAGGGTACGAGCAGTACTTC
D: NA; J: TRBJ1-1; size: NA; V: TRBV7-9; CDR3: CASSLAAGNTEAFF; DNA: TGTGCCAGCAGCTTAGCGGCGGGGAACACTGAAGCTTTCTTT
D: NA; J: TRBJ1-2; size: NA; V: TRBV6-6; CDR3: CASSYQSGQNYGYTF; DNA: TGTGCCAGCAGTTACCAATCAGGACAGAACTATGGCTACACCTTC
D: TRBD2; J: TRBJ2-2; size: once; V: TRBV11-3; CDR3: CASSLVAGNTGELFF; DNA: TGTGCCAGCAGCTTGGTAGCGGGGAACACCGGGGAGCTGTTTTTT
D: NA; J: TRBJ2-2; size: NA; V: TRBV30; CDR3: CAWRTGYAGELFF; DNA: TGTGCCTGGAGAACAGGGTATGCCGGGGAGCTGTTTTTT
D: NA; J: TRBJ2-3; size: NA; V: TRBV27; CDR3: CASTEQGVPIYPSTDTQYF; DNA: TGTGCCAGCACAGAACAGGGAGTCCCTATTTATCCTAGCACAGATACGCAGTATTTT
D: TRBD1; J: TRBJ2-2; size: NA; V: TRBV7-9; CDR3: CASSVSGTAGELFF; DNA: TGTGCCAGCAGCGTATCAGGGACAGCCGGGGAGCTGTTTTTT
D: TRBD1; J: TRBJ1-4; size: NA; V: TRBV6-5; CDR3: CASSYDRANEKLFF; DNA: TGTGCCAGCAGTTACGACAGGGCTAATGAAAAACTGTTTTTT
D: NA; J: TRBJ2-1; size: once; V: TRBV6-5; CDR3: CASKSLLRGNNEQFF; DNA: TGTGCCAGCAAAAGTTTACTGAGGGGGAACAATGAGCAGTTCTTC
D: TRBD1; J: TRBJ2-7; size: NA; V: TRBV25-1; CDR3: CASSELAGTGNEQYF; DNA: TGTGCCAGCAGTGAGCTGGCGGGGACAGGGAACGAGCAGTACTTC
D: NA; J: TRBJ1-6; size: NA; V: TRBV6-5; CDR3: CASSRGSYNSPLHF; DNA: TGTGCCAGCAGTAGGGGATCCTATAATTCACCCCTCCACTTT
D: TRBD2; J: TRBJ2-7; size: NA; V: TRBV7-4; CDR3: CASSFGLRLAGAYEQYF; DNA: TGTGCCAGCAGCTTTGGGTTGCGTCTAGCGGGGGCCTACGAGCAGTACTTC
D: NA; J: TRBJ2-1; size: NA; V: TRBV7-2; CDR3: CASSLEGRTYNEQFF; DNA: TGTGCCAGCAGCCTAGAGGGGAGGACCTACAATGAGCAGTTCTTC
D: TRBD1; J: TRBJ2-7; size: NA; V: TRBV5-1; CDR3: CASSLPKTGGKGEQYF; DNA: TGCGCCAGCAGCTTGCCGAAGACAGGGGGAAAGGGCGAGCAGTACTTC
D: TRBD1; J: TRBJ1-2; size: NA; V: TRBV6-5; CDR3: CASRQQGARGYTF; DNA: TGTGCCAGCAGACAACAGGGGGCGCGTGGCTACACCTTC
D: NA; J: TRBJ2-2; size: NA; V: TRBV7-3; CDR3: CASSYRNTGELFF; DNA: TGTGCCAGCAGTTACAGGAACACCGGGGAGCTGTTTTTT
D: NA; J: TRBJ2-1; size: NA; V: TRBV19; CDR3: CASSSRLEYHEQFF; DNA: TGTGCCAGTAGTTCCCGGCTAGAGTACCATGAGCAGTTCTTC
D: NA; J: TRBJ1-4; size: NA; V: TRBV28; CDR3: CASSSREKLFF; DNA: TGTGCCAGCAGTTCTCGGGAAAAACTGTTTTTT
D: TRBD1; J: TRBJ1-5; size: NA; V: TRBV19; CDR3: CASRVQGGSNQPQHF; DNA: TGTGCCAGTAGGGTACAGGGGGGAAGCAATCAGCCCCAGCATTTT
D: TRBD2; J: TRBJ2-7; size: NA; V: TRBV11-2; CDR3: CASSPYEAGVSYEQYF; DNA: TGTGCCAGCAGCCCCTATGAAGCGGGAGTCTCCTACGAGCAGTACTTC
D: NA; J: TRBJ1-1; size: NA; V: TRBV9; CDR3: CASSVASGAYPEAFF; DNA: TGTGCCAGCAGCGTAGCTTCAGGGGCTTACCCTGAAGCTTTCTTT
D: TRBD1; J: TRBJ2-5; size: NA; V: TRBV29-1; CDR3: CSVEEQGDFQETQYF; DNA: TGCAGCGTTGAAGAACAGGGGGATTTCCAAGAGACCCAGTACTTC
D: TRBD2; J: TRBJ2-1; size: NA; V: TRBV7-3; CDR3: CASSLMPSGGPHEQFF; DNA: TGTGCCAGCAGCTTAATGCCTAGCGGGGGACCCCATGAGCAGTTCTTC
D: NA; J: TRBJ2-2; size: NA; V: TRBV7-3; CDR3: CASSFDNTGELFF; DNA: TGTGCCAGCAGCTTCGACAATACCGGGGAGCTGTTTTTT
D: NA; J: TRBJ1-2; size: NA; V: TRBV29-1; CDR3: CSVEDRTRDYGYTF; DNA: TGCAGCGTTGAAGATAGGACGAGGGACTATGGCTACACCTTC
D: NA; J: TRBJ2-4; size: NA; V: TRBV5-1; CDR3: CASSLEARGTPQYF; DNA: TGCGCCAGCAGCTTGGAGGCCAGGGGTACCCCTCAGTACTTC
D: TRBD1; J: TRBJ1-6; size: NA; V: TRBV5-5; CDR3: CASSWDRGSPYNSPLHF; DNA: TGTGCCAGCAGCTGGGACAGGGGATCGCCTTATAATTCACCCCTCCACTTT
D: TRBD1; J: TRBJ1-2; size: NA; V: TRBV27; CDR3: CASSLLGTGYGYTF; DNA: TGTGCCAGCAGTTTACTCGGGACAGGCTATGGCTACACCTTC
D: NA; J: TRBJ2-3; size: NA; V: TRBV28; CDR3: CASSLGSIGADTQYF; DNA: TGTGCCAGCAGTTTGGGCTCGATCGGCGCAGATACGCAGTATTTT
D: TRBD1; J: TRBJ1-2; size: NA; V: TRBV5-1; CDR3: CASSLWTGHGYTF; DNA: TGCGCCAGCAGCTTATGGACAGGGCATGGCTACACCTTC
D: TRBD2; J: TRBJ2-2; size: NA; V: TRBV10-1; CDR3: CASGLAGIGGELFF; DNA: TGCGCCAGTGGACTAGCGGGAATAGGAGGGGAGCTGTTTTTT
D: NA; J: TRBJ1-2; size: NA; V: TRBV14; CDR3: CASSPVRGPHSLRGYTF; DNA: TGTGCCAGCAGCCCTGTCAGGGGTCCCCATAGCCTCCGTGGCTACACCTTC
D: NA; J: TRBJ1-1; size: NA; V: TRBV27; CDR3: CASSATVDTEAFF; DNA: TGTGCCAGCAGTGCTACAGTAGACACTGAAGCTTTCTTT
D: NA; J: TRBJ2-5; size: NA; V: TRBV7-9; CDR3: CASSLLLGETQYF; DNA: TGTGCCAGCAGCTTATTACTAGGAGAGACCCAGTACTTC
D: NA; J: TRBJ2-7; size: NA; V: TRBV14; CDR3: CASSQVTREYEQYF; DNA: TGTGCCAGCAGCCAAGTTACGCGAGAATACGAGCAGTACTTC
D: NA; J: TRBJ1-2; size: once; V: TRBV5-1; CDR3: CASSLDSPHYNYGYTF; DNA: TGCGCCAGCAGCTTGGATTCGCCCCACTATAACTATGGCTACACCTTC
D: TRBD1; J: TRBJ1-5; size: NA; V: TRBV6-6; CDR3: CASSRHDRADQPQHF; DNA: TGTGCCAGCAGCCGACATGACAGGGCGGATCAGCCCCAGCATTTT
D: TRBD2; J: TRBJ2-3; size: NA; V: TRBV30; CDR3: CAWLQASGRHRPSTDTQYF; DNA: TGTGCCTGGCTCCAGGCTAGCGGGAGGCACCGACCTAGCACAGATACGCAGTATTTT